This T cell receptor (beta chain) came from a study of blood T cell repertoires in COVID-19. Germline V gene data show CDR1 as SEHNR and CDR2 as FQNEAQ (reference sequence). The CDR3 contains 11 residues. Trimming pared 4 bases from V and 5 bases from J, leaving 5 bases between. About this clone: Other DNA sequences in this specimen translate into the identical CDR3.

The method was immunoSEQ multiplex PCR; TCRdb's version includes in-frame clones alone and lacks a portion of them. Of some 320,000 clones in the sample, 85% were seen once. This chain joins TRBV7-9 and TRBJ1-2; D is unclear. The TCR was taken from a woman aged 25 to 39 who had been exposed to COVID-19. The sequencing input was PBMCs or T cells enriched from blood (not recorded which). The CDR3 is CASSSSYGYTF. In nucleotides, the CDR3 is TGTGCCAGCAGCTCGAGTTATGGCTACACCTTC.